This TCR beta chain emerged from a study of blood T cell repertoires in COVID-19. In the study's own analysis: Quantification of nucleated cells was approximated via reference gene primer amplification. Libraries were prepared by immunoSEQ multiplex PCR; TCRdb keeps only in-frame clonotypes and omits some of them. V, J and clone size were drawn from that table, and D and trimming were deduced from the DNA. This sample has around 77,000 clones, with approximately 85% found just once. CDR1 is SEHNR, CDR2 FQNEAQ, per germline (reference sequence). The CDR3 is made up of 15 amino acids. V dropped 4 bases and J dropped 4 bases, with 13 bases sitting between them. This clone occurred once.

The sequenced sample consisted of peripheral blood. This clonotype was sampled from a man at least 80 years old with acute or convalescent COVID-19. The chain has TRBV7-9 and TRBJ2-2; the D gene is possibly TRBD1 (6 bases). CDR3: CASSSLPQGTGELFF. For the CDR3, the DNA is TGTGCCAGCAGCTCCTTACCACAGGGCACCGGGGAGCTGTTTTTT.